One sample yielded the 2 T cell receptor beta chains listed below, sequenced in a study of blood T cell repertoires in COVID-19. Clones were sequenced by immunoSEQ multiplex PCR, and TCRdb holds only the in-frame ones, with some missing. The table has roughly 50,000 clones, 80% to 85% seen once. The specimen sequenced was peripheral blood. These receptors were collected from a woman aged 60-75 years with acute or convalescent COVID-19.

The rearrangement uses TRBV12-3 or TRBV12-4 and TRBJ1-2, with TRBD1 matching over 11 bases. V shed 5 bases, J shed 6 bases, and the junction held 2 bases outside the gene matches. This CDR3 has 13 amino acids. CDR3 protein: CASSPDRGHGYTF. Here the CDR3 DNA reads TGTGCCAGCAGTCCGGACAGGGGGCATGGCTACACCTTC.

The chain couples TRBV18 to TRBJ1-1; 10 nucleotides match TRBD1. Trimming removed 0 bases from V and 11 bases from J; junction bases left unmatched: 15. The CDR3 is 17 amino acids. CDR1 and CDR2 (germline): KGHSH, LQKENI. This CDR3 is CASSPPLRTGGSAEAFF. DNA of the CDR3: TGTGCCAGCTCACCACCGCTTCGGACAGGGGGTTCGGCGGAGGCTTTCTTT.